Presented here are 21 T cell receptor beta chains from one specimen sequenced in a study of regulatory T cells in long-lasting Graves disease. CDR3 regions were amplified by Arm-PCR using iRepertoire HTBI primers to build TCR beta libraries. TCRdb called the multiplex PCR reads again in MiXCR, with one record for every CDR3 protein. The sample includes some 500,000 distinct CDR3 sequences, roughly 13% seen only once; the top ten take 8.5% to 10%. Time point given: newly diagnosed GD, antithyroid drugs for less than 3 months. After RNA was extracted from PBMCs, the TCR library was made from it. These same records also appear under a second study, on T cells in Graves' hyperthyroidism and ophthalmopathy.

The sample was peripheral blood mononuclear cells (PBMCs), taken at new diagnosis, from a patient treated with antithyroid drugs. The receptors were sampled from a man younger than 45 with Graves disease.

This clonotype was counted many times. The rearrangement links TRBV29-1 to TRBJ2-7; 8 bases agree with TRBD1. From germline, CDR1 is SQVTM and CDR2 ANQGSEA. V shed 5 bases and J 0 bases; nucleotides not matched to a gene: 6. This CDR3 comprises 14 residues. The DNA for the CDR3 is TGCAGCGTTACTGGACAGGGAAGCTCCTACGAGCAGTACTTC. Protein: CSVTGQGSSYEQYF.

This clonotype was seen at least ten times. This chain joins TRBV12-3 or TRBV12-4 and TRBJ2-7, with TRBD1 matching 9 bases. The CDR3 runs 15 residues. With V trimmed by 3 bases and J by 5 bases, 8 bases remained unmatched. The DNA for the CDR3 is TGTGCCAGCAGTTTTCAACAGGGGGCCGCCGACGAGCAGTACTTC. Its translation is CASSFQQGAADEQYF.

This clonotype has only a few counts. This chain joins TRBV18 and TRBJ1-1; weak D call: TRBD1 (6 bases). The CDR3 length is 17 residues. The V end was cut by 2 bases, the J end by 0 bases, with 16 bases between. CDR1 is KGHSH, CDR2 LQKENI, per germline. DNA of the CDR3: TGTGCCAGCTCACCAAGGACAGCTTTATCAATGAACACTGAAGCTTTCTTT. Protein: CASSPRTALSMNTEAFF.

In its sample, this clonotype was seen many times. V and J are TRBV4-1 and TRBJ2-1; D is uncertain. Germline lookup yields CDR1 MGHRA and CDR2 YSYEKL. Trimming shortened V by 0 bases and J by 9 bases, and 9 bases separated the two germline ends. This CDR3 spans 13 amino acids. The chain's CDR3 is CASSQDPWPEQFF. CDR3 DNA: TGCGCCAGCAGCCAAGATCCCTGGCCTGAGCAGTTCTTC.

The chain combines TRBV29-1 with TRBJ2-7; TRBD1 agrees at 7 bases. The V segment lost 7 bases and the J segment 5 bases; nucleotides outside the gene matches: 8. CDR1 is SQVTM, CDR2 ANQGSEA, per germline. The CDR3 runs to 12 residues. The CDR3 spells CSAERGPDEQYF. CDR3 DNA sequence: TGCAGCGCTGAGAGGGGGCCAGACGAGCAGTACTTC.

Comment on this clonotype: A much larger clonotype is one base distant, so this may be a read error. This chain joins TRBV20-1 and TRBJ2-1, with 11 bases matching TRBD2. This CDR3 comprises 13 residues. V trimming: 5 bases; J trimming: 6 bases; junction bases outside the gene matches: 3. CDR1 and CDR2 (germline): DFQATT, SNEGSKA (reference sequence). The CDR3 DNA reads TGCAGTGCTGATAGCGGGAGGGTCAATGAGCAGTTCTTC. Translated: CSADSGRVNEQFF.

A word on this clonotype: Germline is not matched at one junction end, which may reflect a read error. This chain connects TRBV5-1 to TRBJ2-3; D possibly uses TRBD1 or TRBD2 (6 bases each). CDR3 length: 14 amino acids. Per the germline V gene, CDR1 is SGHRS and CDR2 is YFSETQ. This CDR3 is CASSDRLGGDTQYF. CDR3 in DNA: TGTGCCAGCAGCGACAGACTAGGGGGGGATACGCAGTATTTT.

Worth noting for this clonotype: This may come from a read error, since a much larger clone is one base off. V usage is TRBV18 and J usage is TRBJ1-5, with 7 nucleotides matching TRBD1. V was pared by 9 bases and J by 6 bases, with 11 bases of the junction left unmatched. The CDR3 runs 14 residues. The germline CDR1 and CDR2 sequences are KGHSH and LQKENI. The CDR3: CARSTGVGRQPQHF. Written as DNA, the CDR3 is TGTGCCAGGTCCACAGGGGTAGGACGTCAGCCCCAGCATTTT.

This clonotype was seen ten or more times. The chain uses TRBV12-5 and TRBJ2-2; D is possibly TRBD2 (6 bases). The CDR3 has 16 amino acids. Looked up from germline, CDR1 is LGHNT and CDR2 is FRNRAP. Trimming took off 4 bases at V and 7 bases at J, with 19 bases between the two ends. CDR3 region: CASGYVVARGVGELFF. The CDR3 DNA sequence: TGTGCTAGTGGTTATGTTGTGGCCCGCGGGGTCGGGGAGCTGTTTTTT.

At least ten counts were recorded for this clonotype. The chain is built from TRBV6-1 and TRBJ1-1; TRBD1 might be the D (5 bases). The germline CDR1 and CDR2 sequences are MNHNS and SASEGT. Trimming stripped 6 bases from V and 1 base from J, with 12 bases between. The CDR3 has 14 amino acids. CDR3 sequence: CASRAQGGNTEAFF. CDR3 bases: TGTGCCAGCAGGGCCCAGGGCGGGAACACTGAAGCTTTCTTT.

On this clonotype itself: This may be a read error, as it is one base from a much larger clone. This likely comes from a read error, as the CDR3 has no conserved phenylalanine or tryptophan at its end. The V call is TRBV2, the J call TRBJ2-7, with 9 bases identical to TRBD2. From germline, CDR1 is SNHLY and CDR2 FYNNEI. The CDR3 covers 15 residues. After removal of 1 base from V and 2 bases from J, the junction contained 3 bases not matched to a gene. This chain's CDR3 is CASSEGLAETYEQYL. CDR3 bases: TGTGCCAGCAGTGAAGGACTAGCGGAAACCTACGAGCAGTACCTC.

This clonotype was seen repeatedly, ten times or more. The genes are TRBV2 and TRBJ2-3; D may correspond to TRBD1 or TRBD2 (5 bases each). V lost 3 bases and J lost 4, with 11 bases in between. The CDR3 covers 14 residues. CDR1 and CDR2 (germline): SNHLY, FYNNEI. In DNA form, the CDR3 reads TGTGCCAGCAGTGACTTGGGACCGCCAGATACGCAGTATTTT. Encoded protein: CASSDLGPPDTQYF.

This clonotype was recorded a few times. The rearrangement uses TRBV27 and TRBJ1-4; 9 bases align to TRBD1. Trimming at V came to 0 bases and at J to 8 bases, leaving 4 bases not matched to a gene. The CDR3 is made up of 15 amino acids. Germline V CDR1 and CDR2: MNHEY, SMNVEV (reference sequence). CDR3 in amino acids: CASSLSGTGREKLFF. Here the CDR3 DNA reads TGTGCCAGCAGTTTATCCGGGACAGGGCGGGAAAAACTGTTTTTT.

This clonotype was counted only a few times. The chain uses TRBV4-1 and TRBJ1-5, with D maybe TRBD1 (5 bases). CDR1 MGHRA and CDR2 YSYEKL come from the germline V gene. This CDR3 is 15 amino acids long. V dropped 0 bases and J dropped 7 bases, with 13 bases sitting between them. The CDR3 spells CASSQDSAGRQPQHF. The CDR3 bases are TGCGCCAGCAGCCAAGATTCGGCGGGACGACAGCCCCAGCATTTT.

The table lists this clonotype with a few counts. The chain employs TRBV7-8 and TRBJ2-7, with D possibly being TRBD2 (6 bases). Trimming removed 5 bases at V and 0 bases at J, with 14 bases between. The CDR3 is made up of 15 amino acids. Germline V gives CDR1 SGHVS, CDR2 FQNEAQ. The CDR3 loop reads CASSPYRTTSYEQYF. As DNA, the CDR3 is TGTGCCAGCAGCCCATACCGGACTACCTCCTACGAGCAGTACTTC.

This clonotype was seen a handful of times. The chain links TRBV3-1 to TRBJ1-3; D gene ambiguous. V was shortened by 1 base and J by 4 bases, with 11 bases between the two germline ends. Germline lookup yields CDR1 LGHDT and CDR2 YNNKEL (reference sequence). The CDR3 is made up of 15 amino acids. CDR3 DNA: TGTGCCAGCAGCCAAGGTCCGTATCTGGGAAACACCATATATTTT. Translating it yields CASSQGPYLGNTIYF.

The rearrangement joins TRBV5-1 to TRBJ2-2; D gene unclear. The CDR3 length is 14 residues. Germline CDR1 and CDR2: SGHRS and YFSETQ. Between the trimmed V and J ends, which lost 7 bases and 0 bases, there was a span of 10 bases. CDR3 DNA sequence: TGCGCCAGCTCAGTTGACCCGAACACCGGGGAGCTGTTTTTT. Amino acids: CASSVDPNTGELFF.

This clonotype was found many times. The genes are TRBV12-3 or TRBV12-4 and TRBJ1-2; maybe TRBD1 (5 bases). This CDR3 comprises 13 residues. The V gene lost 6 bases and the J gene lost 0 bases, with 8 bases spanning the gap. CDR3 sequence (DNA): TGTGCCAGCAGGACGACAGCTAACTATGGCTACACCTTC. Translating it yields CASRTTANYGYTF.

Ten or more counts support this clonotype. The genes are TRBV5-1 and TRBJ2-5; perhaps TRBD1 as D (6 bases). This CDR3 is 14 amino acids long. V lost 4 bases, J lost 1 base, and 11 bases lay in between. Germline-derived CDR1 and CDR2 are SGHRS and YFSETQ. CDR3 sequence reads: CASSRRTAQETQYF. In nucleotides, the CDR3 is TGCGCCAGCAGCAGGAGGACAGCCCAAGAGACCCAGTACTTC.

This clonotype was detected ten times or more. V gene TRBV27 combines with J gene TRBJ1-1; 9 bases agree with TRBD1. The germline V gene has CDR1 MNHEY and CDR2 SMNVEV (reference sequence). The J segment lost 4 bases and the V segment lost 5 bases, leaving 11 bases of the junction unmatched. This CDR3 is 16 amino acids long. The CDR3 protein is CASSPSSGTGFTEAFF. The CDR3 coding sequence is TGTGCCAGCAGTCCATCCTCCGGGACAGGGTTCACTGAAGCTTTCTTT.

This clonotype has ten or more counts. This chain uses TRBV24-1 with TRBJ1-5, with D hard to call. V was pared by 2 bases and J by 4 bases, with 8 bases between. Looked up from germline, CDR1 is KGHDR and CDR2 is SFDVKD. The CDR3 has 14 residues. Here the CDR3 reads CATSDWSDNQPQHF. CDR3 in DNA: TGTGCCACCAGTGATTGGTCGGATAATCAGCCCCAGCATTTT.